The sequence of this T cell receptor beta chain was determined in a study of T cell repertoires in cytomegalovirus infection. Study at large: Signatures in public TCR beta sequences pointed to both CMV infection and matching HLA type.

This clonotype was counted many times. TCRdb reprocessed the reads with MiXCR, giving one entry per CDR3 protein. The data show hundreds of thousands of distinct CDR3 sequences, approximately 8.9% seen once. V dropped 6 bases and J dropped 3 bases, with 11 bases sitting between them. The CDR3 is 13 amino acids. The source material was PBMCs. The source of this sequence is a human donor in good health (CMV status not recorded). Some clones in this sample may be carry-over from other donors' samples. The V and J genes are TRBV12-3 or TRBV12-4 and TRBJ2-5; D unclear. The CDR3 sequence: CASRPSTEETQYF. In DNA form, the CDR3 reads TGTGCCAGCAGGCCTAGTACTGAAGAGACCCAGTACTTC.